One TCR beta chain is described in this entry. This clonotype occurred many times. The clone's antigen remains unknown. No base-level quality is on record; no much larger clone is a single base apart. The instrument was an Illumina HiSeq 1500. TCRdb reworked the public reads: Q25 trimming with fastp, MiXCR clone assembly, productive beta chains retained. Every CDR3 protein is listed once, alongside the most common genes and DNA of its rows. The sample table shows approximately 500,000 distinct CDR3 sequences, and about 10% are seen once. Jointly, the top ten make up roughly a tenth of the sample. The data were taken from a study of T cell repertoires in cytomegalovirus infection (dated by TCRdb to 2018 to 2020). For the study in its entirety: Because public TCR beta signatures pointed to carriage of CMV infection together with the matching HLA type, the HLA type of each donor mattered for the analysis. General conclusions and limits of the study: The ex vivo response was dominated by HLA-C-restricted CMV-specific TCR beta clonotypes, which also provided the single most frequent clonotype in two of eight donors. In both this cohort and an independent approximately 350-donor cohort, the cumulative frequency of public TCR beta family members distinguished carriers of CMV infection plus the relevant HLA type.

The CDR3 spans 15 residues, from the cysteine through the phenylalanine. CDR3 DNA only is kept here, 45 bases in frame from base 1. Trimming costs V 0 bases and J 2 bases, and their ends lie 9 bases apart. From a lookup of the germline V gene, CDR1 and CDR2 are SGDLS and YYNGEE. This chain is built from TRBV9 and TRBJ2-1; TRBD1 is possibly the D segment (5 matching bases). Sample: PBMCs. The clonotype comes from a human donor in good health (CMV status not recorded). Some clones in this sample may be carry-over from other donors' samples. The CDR3 loop reads CASSVVGPPYNEQFF. The nucleotide sequence reads as follows: TGTGCCAGCAGCGTAGTGGGGCCACCCTACAATGAGCAGTTCTTC.